Listed here are 25 T cell receptor beta chains from one sample, sequenced in a study of CD8 T cells in ankylosing spondylitis. Study-wide results and limits: There was a TCR beta motif, made of several highly homologous variants, that appeared characteristic of ankylosing spondylitis blood.

TCRdb ran MiXCR on the 5' RACE reads and lists one entry per CDR3 protein. Seen here are about 540,000 distinct CDR3 sequences, over 9.5% observed once, and the top ten hold 6.8%. No cognate antigen is known for these TCRs. Sequencing was carried out using blood, either unsorted or a sorted T cell fraction (not recorded which). The receptors originated from a male donor with ankylosing spondylitis.

CDR3 amino acids: CASSQDRTSGPYEQYF. DNA for the CDR3: TGTGCCAGCAGCCAAGATCGGACTAGCGGGCCATACGAGCAGTACTTC. This sequence joins TRBV4-2 and TRBJ2-7; TRBD2 aligns across 11 bases. V was pared by 0 bases and J by 4 bases, with 5 bases of the junction left unmatched. The CDR3 contains 16 residues. The V gene's germline CDR1 is LGHNA and CDR2 YNFKEQ.

The chain combines TRBV10-1 with TRBJ2-3, with D tentatively TRBD1 (6 bases). The V gene's germline CDR1 is WNHNN and CDR2 SYGVQD (reference sequence). The CDR3 runs to 15 residues. V gave up 4 bases and J gave up 3 bases, with 14 bases separating them. CDR3 protein: CASSAGTSRTDTQYF. The CDR3 DNA is TGCGCCAGCAGTGCCGGGACATCTAGAACAGATACGCAGTATTTT.

This clonotype turned up a few times. V usage is TRBV5-1 and J usage is TRBJ1-1; D ambiguous. Germline assignment: CDR1 SGHRS and CDR2 YFSETQ. V was pared by 4 bases and J by 1 base, with 11 bases between. The CDR3 has 14 amino acids. CDR3 sequence (DNA): TGCGCCAGCAGCGATACCGGGTCGAACACTGAAGCTTTCTTT. This gives the protein CASSDTGSNTEAFF.

In this sample, this clonotype turned up a few times. The chain combines TRBV6-1 with TRBJ1-5; D not certain. The CDR3 runs to 13 residues. Germline V lookup: CDR1 MNHNS, CDR2 SASEGT. V shed 7 bases and J shed 4 bases, with 11 bases lying between them. The CDR3 bases are TGTGCCAGCAATAACGGACCAAATCAGCCCCAGCATTTT. Translating gives CASNNGPNQPQHF.

This clonotype was found a few times. This rearrangement joins TRBV5-1 to TRBJ2-7; 7 bases line up with TRBD2. V trimming: 3 bases; J trimming: 4 bases; junction bases outside the gene matches: 10. The CDR3 consists of 15 residues. The germline gives CDR1 SGHRS, CDR2 YFSETQ. The CDR3 DNA is TGCGCCAGCAGCTGGGGGACTAACCAGTTTTACGAGCAGTACTTC. It specifies CASSWGTNQFYEQYF.

This clonotype was seen only a few times. In DNA form, the CDR3 reads TGCGCCAGCAGCTCGGGGGTTGAAGCTTTCTTT. Protein product: CASSSGVEAFF. The rearrangement joins TRBV5-1 to TRBJ1-1, with a possible D match to TRBD1 (5 bases). Germline V gene data show CDR1 as SGHRS and CDR2 as YFSETQ. This CDR3 comprises 11 residues. The V end lost 3 bases, the J end lost 7 bases, and 7 bases lay between the germline ends.

This clonotype was picked up a small number of times. This chain connects TRBV12-3 or TRBV12-4 to TRBJ2-3; D uncertain. The CDR3 loop spans 13 amino acids. V dropped 1 base and J dropped 7 bases, with 9 bases sitting between them. The CDR3 loop is CASSLEHSHTQYF. The CDR3 DNA follows: TGTGCCAGCAGTTTAGAGCACTCACATACGCAGTATTTT.

This clonotype was observed a few times. This rearrangement joins TRBV7-6 to TRBJ1-3; D possibly corresponds to TRBD1 (5 bases). V was cut by 5 bases and J by 0 bases, with 14 bases left in between. Germline values: CDR1 SGHVS, CDR2 FNYEAQ. The CDR3 runs to 16 residues. The CDR3 DNA sequence: TGTGCCAGCAGCCCGGGACCGGGATTCTCTGGAAACACCATATATTTT. Its translation is CASSPGPGFSGNTIYF.

The rearrangement joins TRBV29-1 to TRBJ2-1; TRBD2 is a possible D gene (5 bases). V was clipped by 4 bases and J by 15 bases, with 22 bases between them. This CDR3 spans 13 amino acids. The germline CDR1 and CDR2 sequences are SQVTM and ANQGSEA. The CDR3 is CSVVISGSSFRFF. Here the CDR3 DNA reads TGCAGCGTTGTAATATCGGGGTCTAGCTTCCGGTTCTTC.

This clonotype was recorded at least ten times. V usage is TRBV24-1 and J usage is TRBJ2-2; D remains ambiguous. Germline CDR1 reads KGHDR; CDR2 reads SFDVKD. CDR3 length: 13 amino acids. Trimming cost V 4 bases and J 1 base, with 3 bases left between them. The CDR3: CATSEGNTGELFF. Here the CDR3 DNA reads TGTGCCACCAGTGAGGGGAACACCGGGGAGCTGTTTTTT.

A few counts support this clonotype. The CDR3, as DNA: TGTGCCAGCAGACAGGGCCTATACTATGGCTACACCTTC. Residues: CASRQGLYYGYTF. The J gene is TRBJ1-2, the V gene TRBV6-1, with D perhaps matching TRBD1 (6 bases). The CDR3 contains 13 residues. From germline, CDR1 is MNHNS and CDR2 SASEGT. V lost 6 bases to trimming and J lost 3 bases, with 11 bases between them.

This sequence joins TRBV5-1 and TRBJ2-1; the match to TRBD2 covers 9 bases. Losses at the gene ends were 3 bases for V and 6 bases for J; bases not matched to a gene: 4. CDR1 is SGHRS, CDR2 YFSETQ, per germline. The CDR3 totals 14 residues. The CDR3 bases are TGCGCCAGCAGCTCGGGGACTAGCCTCAATGAGCAGTTCTTC. As protein: CASSSGTSLNEQFF. The entire variable domain, with the rest obtained from reference TRBV5-1 and TRBJ2-1, is as follows: KAGVTQTPRYLIKTRGQQVTLSCSPISGHRSVSWYQQTPGQGLQFLFEYFSETQRNKGNFPGRFSGRQFSNSRSEMNVSTLELGDSALYLCASSSGTSLNEQFFGPGTRLTVL.

Only one count was recorded for this clonotype. The J gene is TRBJ2-7, the V gene TRBV3-1, with D unresolved. Trimming removed 5 bases from V and 3 bases from J, with 20 bases in between. Germline V lookup: CDR1 LGHDT, CDR2 YNNKEL (reference sequence). The CDR3 sequence is 16 residues long. CDR3 nucleotide sequence: TGTGCCAGCAGCTCCCAAGCAAGGAGCTGGAGCTACGAGCAGTACTTC. It translates to CASSSQARSWSYEQYF.

V is TRBV5-6 and J is TRBJ1-2; D call uncertain. The germline V gene encodes CDR1 SGHDT and CDR2 YYEEEE. V was shortened by 8 bases and J by 3 bases, with 20 bases between the two germline ends. The CDR3 is made up of 15 amino acids. The CDR3 is CARTQTQSEDYGYTF. The CDR3 bases are TGTGCCAGAACCCAAACCCAATCTGAGGACTATGGCTACACCTTC.

The gene calls are TRBV6-4 and TRBJ1-6; a possible D gene is TRBD1 (5 bases). Trimming cost V 7 bases and J 0 bases, with 19 bases left between them. Germline CDR1 and CDR2: MRHNA and SNTAGT. The CDR3 has 18 residues. Written as DNA, the CDR3 is TGTGCCAGCAATATAACCGGGACTCTTAGCTCCTATAATTCACCCCTCCACTTT. As protein: CASNITGTLSSYNSPLHF.

This clonotype has only a few counts. CDR3 sequence reads: CASSSRGNSYNEQFF. The CDR3 nucleotides are TGTGCCAGCAGCTCGCGCGGGAACTCCTACAATGAGCAGTTCTTC. The chain recombines TRBV11-3 with TRBJ2-1; TRBD2 might be the D (6 bases). Trimming pared 4 bases from V and 0 bases from J, leaving 10 bases between. CDR3 length: 15 residues. Germline assignment: CDR1 SGHNT and CDR2 YENEEA.

The CDR3, as DNA: TGTGCCACCAGTGATGCCTCAGCGGGAGGGCCGGTCAATGAGCAGTTCTTC. This translates into CATSDASAGGPVNEQFF. J is TRBJ2-1 and V is TRBV24-1, with TRBD2 matching 10 bases. The trim removed 3 bases at V and 6 bases at J, leaving 10 bases unmatched. Germline V gene lookup returns CDR1 KGHDR and CDR2 SFDVKD. The CDR3 has 17 residues.

In its sample, this clonotype was seen many times. V is TRBV12-3 or TRBV12-4 and J is TRBJ2-2; 9 bases agree with TRBD1. V shed 5 bases and J 6 bases; nucleotides not matched to a gene: 10. There are 16 residues in the CDR3. The CDR3 sequence: CASSEQGARESGELFF. In nucleotides, the CDR3 is TGTGCCAGCAGTGAACAGGGGGCGCGTGAGTCCGGGGAGCTGTTTTTT.

This sequence joins TRBV5-4 and TRBJ2-1, with TRBD2 as a possible D gene (5 bases). Germline lookup yields CDR1 SGHNT and CDR2 YYREEE (reference sequence). The CDR3 spans 14 residues. V was trimmed by 0 bases and J by 5 bases, leaving 9 bases between them. The CDR3 protein is CASSLAGWHNEQFF. CDR3 bases: TGTGCCAGCAGCTTGGCGGGATGGCACAATGAGCAGTTCTTC.

This clonotype was seen only a few times. The chain couples TRBV11-2 to TRBJ2-7; 9 bases match TRBD1. Germline V lookup: CDR1 SGHAT, CDR2 FQNNGV. Trimming cost V 6 bases and J 6 bases; bases outside gene matches: 6. The CDR3 spans 13 residues. The CDR3 here is CASSSQGAGEQYF. DNA for the CDR3: TGTGCCAGCAGTTCACAGGGGGCAGGCGAGCAGTACTTC.

This clonotype came up a few times. J is TRBJ1-2 and V is TRBV15; D remains ambiguous. The CDR3 consists of 13 residues. V was trimmed by 4 bases and J by 0 bases, leaving 6 bases between them. Per the germline V gene, CDR1 is LNHNV and CDR2 is YYDKDF (reference sequence). CDR3 residues: CATSTEANYGYTF. In DNA form, the CDR3 reads TGTGCCACCAGCACGGAAGCTAACTATGGCTACACCTTC.

The rearrangement links TRBV29-1 to TRBJ2-2; perhaps TRBD2 as D (5 bases). The germline V gene encodes CDR1 SQVTM and CDR2 ANQGSEA. V lost 4 bases and J 6 bases, leaving 12 bases between the germline ends. The CDR3 sequence is 13 residues long. DNA for the CDR3: TGCAGCGTTGGGGAGAATTGGGCCGGGGAGCTGTTTTTT. This gives the protein CSVGENWAGELFF.

The chain joins TRBV2 to TRBJ1-1, with TRBD1 matching 12 bases. The V gene's germline CDR1 is SNHLY and CDR2 FYNNEI. The V and J ends lost 8 bases and 4 bases, in that order; junction bases with no gene match: 2. CDR3 length: 13 amino acids. The CDR3 here is CASGGQGATEAFF. The CDR3 DNA reads as TGTGCCAGCGGGGGACAGGGGGCCACTGAAGCTTTCTTT.

This clonotype appeared a few times. Compared with germline, one end of the junction differs, possibly owing to a read error. The chain couples TRBV5-1 to TRBJ1-1; D uncertain. The germline V gene encodes CDR1 SGHRS and CDR2 YFSETQ. This CDR3 is 20 amino acids long. The CDR3 sequence: CASSQIELLRRDLEETEVFF. CDR3 nucleotide sequence: TGCGCCAGCAGCCAGATCGAGCTTCTCAGACGGGATTTGGAGGAAACTGAAGTTTTCTTT.

This clonotype has more than one count but fewer than ten. V is TRBV6-2 or TRBV6-3 and J is TRBJ2-7; D not certain. Germline values: CDR1 MNHEY, CDR2 SVGEGT. Trimming removed 4 bases at V and 0 bases at J, with 4 bases between. The CDR3 sequence is 12 residues long. The CDR3 DNA follows: TGTGCCAGCAGTTTCAACTCCTACGAGCAGTACGTC. Amino acids: CASSFNSYEQYV.